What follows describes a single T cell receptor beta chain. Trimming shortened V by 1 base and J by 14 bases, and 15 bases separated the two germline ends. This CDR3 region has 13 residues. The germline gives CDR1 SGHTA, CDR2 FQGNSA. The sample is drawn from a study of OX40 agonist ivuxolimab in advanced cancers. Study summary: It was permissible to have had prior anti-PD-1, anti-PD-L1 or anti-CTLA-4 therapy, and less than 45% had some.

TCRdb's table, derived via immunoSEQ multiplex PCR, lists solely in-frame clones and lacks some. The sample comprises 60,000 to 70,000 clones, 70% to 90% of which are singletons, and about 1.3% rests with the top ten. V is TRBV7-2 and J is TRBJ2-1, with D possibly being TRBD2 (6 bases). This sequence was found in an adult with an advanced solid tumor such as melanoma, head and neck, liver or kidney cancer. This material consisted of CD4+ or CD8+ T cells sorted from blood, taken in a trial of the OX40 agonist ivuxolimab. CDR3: CASSLGPSEFKFF. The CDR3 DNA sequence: TGTGCCAGCAGCTTAGGGCCTAGCGAGTTTAAGTTCTTC.